Presented here are 13 T cell receptor beta chains from one specimen sequenced in a study of vaccination and CD4 T cells after COVID-19. Their antigens are not known. Noted treatment: roughly 11-day PBMC culture with coronavirus spike peptide pools or control peptides (ViraFEST assay). Samples of CD4+ T cells were obtained from the unexposed donor before the COVID-19 pandemic (2011-2018). Researchers used the Oncomine TCR Beta short-read assay to sequence DNA from cultured CD4+ T cells. TCRdb used MiXCR to reprocess the PCR reads, holding one entry per CDR3 protein. The profile shows about 7,200 distinct CDR3 sequences, around a quarter of them singletons. The sample comprised CD4+ T cells from blood, cultured in vitro. The source is a human donor in good health.

In this sample, this clonotype turned up a few times. V and J are TRBV7-3 and TRBJ1-2; D call uncertain. The CDR3 runs to 13 residues. Trimming pared 3 bases from V and 8 bases from J, leaving 13 bases between. The germline V gene encodes CDR1 SGHTA and CDR2 FQGTGA. CDR3 bases: TGTGCCAGCAGCTTTCACTCGACGGGAGGCTACACCTTC. It encodes CASSFHSTGGYTF.

The V gene is TRBV12-3 or TRBV12-4, the J gene TRBJ1-1, with 11 nucleotides matching TRBD1. The CDR3 loop spans 14 amino acids. The J segment lost 5 bases and the V segment lost 4 bases, leaving 3 bases of the junction unmatched. The CDR3 loop is CASSWDRGRTEAFF. The CDR3 nucleotides read TGTGCCAGCAGTTGGGACAGGGGGAGAACTGAAGCTTTCTTT.

The sample holds a few counts of this clonotype. The chain couples TRBV2 to TRBJ1-2; 7 nucleotides align to TRBD1. CDR3 length equals 13 residues. The germline CDR1 and CDR2 sequences are SNHLY and FYNNEI. V lost 4 bases, J lost 13 bases, and 12 bases stayed unmatched. The CDR3 reads CASSVETGRGSTF. In DNA form, the CDR3 reads TGTGCCAGCAGTGTAGAGACAGGGAGGGGCAGCACCTTC.

By share, this clonotype counts as large. The chain is built from TRBV27 and TRBJ2-6; D uncertain. There are 14 residues in the CDR3. Trimming removed 2 bases from V and 1 base from J, with 3 bases in between. Germline CDR1 and CDR2: MNHEY and SMNVEV (reference sequence). CDR3 residues: CASSLGSGANVLTF. In DNA, the CDR3 is TGTGCCAGCAGTTTAGGTTCTGGGGCCAACGTCCTGACTTTC.

In its sample, this clonotype is medium-sized. In nucleotides, the CDR3 is TGTGCCAGCTCAGCACAGGAGAACACTGAAGCTTTCTTT. Translation gives CASSAQENTEAFF. This sequence joins TRBV18 and TRBJ1-1; D may be TRBD1 (5 bases). V gave up 5 bases and J gave up 1 base, with 8 bases separating them. The CDR3 totals 13 residues. Per germline, CDR1 KGHSH and CDR2 LQKENI.

This clonotype was observed a few times. The gene calls are TRBV20-1 and TRBJ2-3; TRBD2 aligns across 8 bases. The CDR3 has 16 residues. J gave up 0 bases and V 5 bases, and 10 bases lay outside the gene matches. Germline values: CDR1 DFQATT, CDR2 SNEGSKA (reference sequence). The CDR3, as DNA: TGCAGTGCTTTCGGGAGGGGGGGCCCTAGCACAGATACGCAGTATTTT. Its protein product is CSAFGRGGPSTDTQYF.

The rearrangement links TRBV6-1 to TRBJ1-2; 7 nucleotides match TRBD1. This CDR3 is built from 15 residues. Germline V CDR1 and CDR2: MNHNS, SASEGT. J lost 4 bases, V lost 5 bases, and 10 bases had no gene match. CDR3 residues: CASSPTSSGGYGYTF. For the CDR3, the DNA is TGTGCCAGCAGTCCTACCTCCTCAGGGGGCTATGGCTACACCTTC.

In its sample, this clonotype was seen a few times. This rearrangement joins TRBV6-2 or TRBV6-3 to TRBJ1-1; TRBD1 is a possible D gene (6 bases). Per the germline V gene, CDR1 is MNHEY and CDR2 is SVGEGT. The CDR3 loop spans 13 amino acids. V lost 6 bases and J 1 base, leaving 9 bases between the germline ends. Written as DNA, the CDR3 is TGTGCCAGCAGCTGGACAGAGAACACTGAAGCTTTCTTT. This translates into CASSWTENTEAFF.

This clonotype is large in the sample. The V and J genes are TRBV2 and TRBJ1-6; D may be TRBD1 (6 bases). Germline V gene sequence: CDR1 SNHLY, CDR2 FYNNEI. The V gene lost 1 base and the J gene lost 7 bases, with 11 bases spanning the gap. The CDR3 has 15 residues. CDR3 in DNA: TGTGCCAGCAGTGAAGAGAGGACAGCCAATTCACCCCTCCACTTT. This encodes CASSEERTANSPLHF. The full variable domain, in which reference TRBV2 and TRBJ1-6 provide the parts outside the CDR3, is EPEVTQTPSHQVTQMGQEVILRCVPISNHLYFYWYRQILGQKVEFLVSFYNNEISEKSEIFDDQFSVERPDGSNFTLKIRSTKLEDSAMYFCASSEERTANSPLHFGNGTRLTVT.

This clonotype was recorded a few times. The rearrangement uses TRBV27 and TRBJ2-5; 7 bases match TRBD1. This CDR3 is built from 15 residues. CDR1 is MNHEY and CDR2 is SMNVEV in the germline V gene (reference sequence). V lost 4 bases to trimming and J lost 2 bases; unmatched junction nucleotides: 7. The CDR3: CASSYQQGRQETQYF. Here the CDR3 DNA reads TGTGCCAGCAGTTATCAACAGGGGAGACAAGAGACCCAGTACTTC.

The chain is built from TRBV19 and TRBJ1-1; TRBD1 is a possible D gene (6 bases). This CDR3 is 16 amino acids long. From germline, CDR1 is LNHDA and CDR2 SQIVND (reference sequence). Trimming removed 4 bases at V and 3 bases at J, with 18 bases between. The CDR3 loop reads CASSSLRGVGDTEAFF. DNA for the CDR3: TGTGCCAGTAGTAGCTTAAGGGGGGTAGGGGACACTGAAGCTTTCTTT.

The rearrangement links TRBV6-1 to TRBJ2-7, with TRBD1 as a possible D gene (6 bases). The CDR3 loop spans 12 amino acids. Trimming pared 5 bases from V and 2 bases from J, leaving 7 bases between. Germline assignment: CDR1 MNHNS and CDR2 SASEGT. For the CDR3, the DNA is TGTGCCAGCAGTAGGGACACCTACGAGCAGTACTTC. It encodes CASSRDTYEQYF.

This rearrangement joins TRBV7-8 to TRBJ1-3, with D uncertain. Per germline, CDR1 SGHVS and CDR2 FQNEAQ. CDR3 length: 14 residues. The V end lost 3 bases, the J end lost 0 bases, and 6 bases lay between the germline ends. The CDR3 sequence is CASSLLYSGNTIYF. The CDR3 DNA reads as TGTGCCAGCAGCTTGCTATACTCTGGAAACACCATATATTTT.